This passage covers 27 T cell receptor beta chains from one sample sequenced in a study of shared clonotypes between healthy human individuals. TCRdb keeps only in-frame clones here, not all; method: immunoSEQ multiplex PCR. The data contain hundreds of thousands of clones, about 95% of them singletons. Naive-designated CD8 cells lacked CD45RO, were positively enriched for CCR7, and omitted terminally differentiated effector memory CD45RA+ cells. Sequenced material: naive CD8+ T cells sorted from blood. The receptors were sampled from a woman in her thirties in good health.

Concerning this clone: Other DNA sequences from this sample encode an identical CDR3 as well. J is TRBJ2-7 and V is TRBV28; tentative D call: TRBD1 (6 bases). This CDR3 is built from 14 residues. Trimming stripped 3 bases from V and 0 bases from J, with 9 bases between. The germline V gene encodes CDR1 MDHEN and CDR2 SYDVKM. CDR3 loop: CASSFGTSSYEQYF. In DNA, the CDR3 is TGTGCCAGCAGTTTTGGGACAAGCTCCTACGAGCAGTACTTC. Full variable domain (missing parts from reference TRBV28 and TRBJ2-7): DVKVTQSSRYLVKRTGEKVFLECVQDMDHENMFWYRQDPGLGLRLIYFSYDVKMKEKGDIPEGYSVSREKKERFSLILESASTNQTSMYLCASSFGTSSYEQYFGPGTRLTVT.

The chain has TRBV19 and TRBJ2-1; 9 bases map to TRBD2. CDR3 length: 15 residues. J lost 7 bases, V lost 3 bases, and 7 bases had no gene match. The germline CDR1 and CDR2 sequences are LNHDA and SQIVND (reference sequence). For the CDR3, the DNA is TGTGCCAGTAGTATTGGGGCGGGAGGGCCAAATGAGCAGTTCTTC. Amino acid sequence: CASSIGAGGPNEQFF.

In this sample, this clone turned up once. The chain is built from TRBV7-9 and TRBJ2-5, with D possibly TRBD2 on 5 matching bases. Gene TRBJ2-7 matches the end of the DNA better, so the J call may be wrong. The length of the CDR3 is 15 residues. Germline V CDR1 and CDR2: SEHNR, FQNEAQ (reference sequence). The CDR3 DNA sequence: TGTGCCAGCAGCCCCTTGGGCGGGTTCCCCTACGAGCAGTACTTC. Amino acids: CASSPLGGFPYEQYF.

The rearrangement links TRBV6-4 to TRBJ2-1, with 11 bases matching TRBD2. The CDR3 loop spans 15 amino acids. V lost 2 bases, J lost 4 bases, and 1 base stayed unmatched. Germline V gene data show CDR1 as MRHNA and CDR2 as SNTAGT. The CDR3 reads CASSDTSGSYNEQFF. The CDR3 DNA sequence: TGTGCCAGCAGTGACACTAGCGGGAGTTACAATGAGCAGTTCTTC.

This rearrangement joins TRBV19 to TRBJ2-5; D might be TRBD1 or TRBD2, each matching 6 bases. This CDR3 is 16 amino acids long. The germline CDR1 and CDR2 sequences are LNHDA and SQIVND (reference sequence). V was clipped by 1 base and J by 4 bases, with 16 bases between them. CDR3 nucleotide sequence: TGTGCCAGTAGTATAGTCTGGGGGGCAGGGTTAGAGACCCAGTACTTC. This codes for CASSIVWGAGLETQYF. The variable domain in full, completed from reference TRBV19 and TRBJ2-5, reads DGGITQSPKYLFRKEGQNVTLSCEQNLNHDAMYWYRQDPGQGLRLIYYSQIVNDFQKGDIAEGYSVSREKKESFPLTVTSAQKNPTAFYLCASSIVWGAGLETQYFGPGTRLLVL.

V and J are TRBV9 and TRBJ2-2; 9 nucleotides line up with TRBD1. V lost 4 bases to trimming and J lost 1 base; unmatched junction nucleotides: 5. Germline CDR1 is SGDLS and CDR2 is YYNGEE. CDR3 length: 16 amino acids. CDR3 sequence (DNA): TGTGCCAGCAGCACACAGGGGGCGGGGAACACCGGGGAGCTGTTTTTT. It codes for CASSTQGAGNTGELFF.

V and J are TRBV21-1 and TRBJ2-7; the D segment call TRBD2 is taken from the table without a DNA check. TRBV21-1 is a listed pseudogene. The CDR3 is made up of 15 amino acids. This CDR3 is CASRGAAFFSYEQYF. CDR3 DNA sequence: TGTGCCAGCAGGGGAGCGGCATTCTTCTCCTACGAGCAGTACTTC.

This chain uses TRBV19 with TRBJ2-3; 12 nucleotides align to TRBD2. The J segment lost 8 bases and the V segment lost 10 bases, leaving 7 bases of the junction unmatched. Germline V lookup: CDR1 LNHDA, CDR2 SQIVND (reference sequence). CDR3 size: 13 residues. The CDR3 DNA sequence: TGTGCCACCCGACTAGCGGGAGAGGTTACGCAGTATTTT. It encodes CATRLAGEVTQYF. Complete variable domain (other parts from reference TRBV19 and TRBJ2-3): DGGITQSPKYLFRKEGQNVTLSCEQNLNHDAMYWYRQDPGQGLRLIYYSQIVNDFQKGDIAEGYSVSREKKESFPLTVTSAQKNPTAFYLCATRLAGEVTQYFGPGTRLTVL.

Regarding this clone: The identical CDR3 is also encoded by other nucleotide sequences in the sample. The V call is TRBV5-4, the J call TRBJ2-1; no definite D call. Germline values: CDR1 SGHNT, CDR2 YYREEE (reference sequence). V dropped 2 bases and J dropped 8 bases, with 5 bases sitting between them. The CDR3 loop spans 11 amino acids. The CDR3 bases are TGTGCCAGCAGCTTTACGGATGAGCAGTTCTTC. Encoded protein: CASSFTDEQFF.

The count of this clone is one. V usage is TRBV4-1 and J usage is TRBJ2-6, with D uncertain. CDR3 length: 18 amino acids. Germline V gives CDR1 MGHRA, CDR2 YSYEKL. Trimming cost V 0 bases and J 0 bases, with 12 bases left between them. This chain's CDR3 is CASSQESPSRSGANVLTF. The CDR3 DNA follows: TGCGCCAGCAGCCAAGAGAGCCCGAGTCGCTCTGGGGCCAACGTCCTGACTTTC.

Turning to this clone: This sample also contains other DNA sequences that code for the same CDR3. The chain employs TRBV12-5 and TRBJ1-5; D is uncertain. The ends were cut back, 3 bases at V and 2 bases at J, with 2 bases in the middle. Germline-derived CDR1 and CDR2 are LGHNT and FRNRAP. The CDR3 has 12 amino acids. The CDR3 nucleotides are TGTGCTAGTGGTTTAGGCAATCAGCCCCAGCATTTT. This encodes CASGLGNQPQHF.

This clone occurred once. The chain is built from TRBV11-2 and TRBJ1-2; D possibly corresponds to TRBD1 (6 bases). V gave up 5 bases and J gave up 5 bases, with 12 bases separating them. CDR3 length: 13 amino acids. Germline V gene sequence: CDR1 SGHAT, CDR2 FQNNGV. The CDR3 sequence: CASSEAGVYGYTF. The CDR3 DNA follows: TGTGCCAGCAGCGAGGCAGGGGTGTATGGCTACACCTTC. The whole variable domain, remainder taken from reference TRBV11-2 and TRBJ1-2, is EAGVAQSPRYKIIEKRQSVAFWCNPISGHATLYWYQQILGQGPKLLIQFQNNGVVDDSQLPKDRFSAERLKGVDSTLKIQPAKLEDSAVYLCASSEAGVYGYTFGSGTRLTVV.

The chain uses TRBV2 and TRBJ2-2; no clear D. V dropped 3 bases and J dropped 4 bases, with 6 bases sitting between them. This CDR3 is 13 amino acids long. CDR1 SNHLY and CDR2 FYNNEI come from the germline V gene. The CDR3 sequence is CASSELITGELFF. The CDR3 DNA is TGTGCCAGCAGTGAGTTGATCACCGGGGAGCTGTTTTTT.

This chain joins TRBV9 and TRBJ2-3; TRBD2 aligns across 12 bases. CDR1 SGDLS and CDR2 YYNGEE come from the germline V gene. The CDR3 runs to 19 residues. Trimming at V came to 3 bases and at J to 2 bases, leaving 13 bases not matched to a gene. The CDR3 region is CASSAPLAGGTSFTDTQYF. CDR3 DNA: TGTGCCAGCAGCGCGCCACTAGCGGGAGGAACCTCGTTCACAGATACGCAGTATTTT.

The chain joins TRBV4-1 to TRBJ2-5; 8 bases fit TRBD2. The J call is doubtful: the DNA matches TRBJ2-7 better. Germline V gene lookup returns CDR1 MGHRA and CDR2 YSYEKL. The length of the CDR3 is 17 residues. The CDR3 sequence is CASSQGLLAESSYEQYF. The CDR3, as DNA: TGCGCCAGCAGCCAAGGCCTACTAGCGGAGAGCTCCTACGAGCAGTACTTC.

The chain has TRBV2 and TRBJ1-1, with D uncertain. The CDR3 length is 13 residues. Trimming pared 4 bases from V and 2 bases from J, leaving 8 bases between. CDR1 is SNHLY and CDR2 is FYNNEI in the germline V gene. The CDR3 DNA reads as TGTGCCAGCAGTGGGAGCAGCAACACTGAAGCTTTCTTT. Amino acids: CASSGSSNTEAFF.

The chain combines TRBV5-6 with TRBJ2-7; no clear D. There are 11 residues in the CDR3. Germline V gene data show CDR1 as SGHDT and CDR2 as YYEEEE. V was cut by 1 base and J by 5 bases, with 4 bases left in between. The CDR3 DNA follows: TGTGCCAGCAGCTTGAGAAACGAGCAGTACTTC. Translated: CASSLRNEQYF.

This clone was seen a handful of times. Sequence at one end of the junction differs from germline and may be a read error. The chain recombines TRBV7-9 with TRBJ2-2, with TRBD1 as a possible D gene (5 bases). CDR3 length equals 13 residues. CDR1 and CDR2 from the germline V gene are SEHNR and FQNEAQ (reference sequence). The CDR3 here is CAGRAANTGELFF. The CDR3 nucleotides are TGTGCCGGCAGGGCGGCGAACACCGGGGAGCTGTTTTTT. Full variable domain (remainder filled in from reference TRBV7-9 and TRBJ2-2): DTGVSQNPRHKITKRGQNVTFRCDPISEHNRLYWYRQTLGQGPEFLTYFQNEAQLEKSRLLSDRFSAERPKGSFSTLEIQRTEQGDSAMYLCAGRAANTGELFFGEGSRLTVL.

The chain couples TRBV5-4 to TRBJ1-1, with TRBD1 as a possible D gene (6 bases). The germline CDR1 and CDR2 sequences are SGHNT and YYREEE (reference sequence). Between the trimmed V and J ends, which lost 6 bases and 4 bases, there was a span of 25 bases. The CDR3 is made up of 17 amino acids. DNA of the CDR3: TGTGCCAGCACAGCGGGGCTTGGGGGCTTGACGCTCACTGAAGCTTTCTTT. Its protein is CASTAGLGGLTLTEAFF.

V and J are TRBV2 and TRBJ2-2, with 7 nucleotides matching TRBD2. Germline loops: CDR1 SNHLY, CDR2 FYNNEI. V gave up 6 bases and J gave up 2 bases; unmatched junction bases: 6. The CDR3 covers 15 residues. CDR3: CASRWGRANTGELFF. The DNA of the CDR3 is TGTGCCAGCAGGTGGGGGAGGGCAAACACCGGGGAGCTGTTTTTT.

The DNA of the CDR3 is TGCGCCAGCAGCTTGGTGCTAGAAACAGATACGCAGTATTTT. Protein product: CASSLVLETDTQYF. V gene TRBV5-1 combines with J gene TRBJ2-3, with D unclear. There are 14 residues in the CDR3. Germline CDR1 reads SGHRS; CDR2 reads YFSETQ. The V gene lost 0 bases and the J gene lost 3 bases, with 8 bases spanning the gap.

The gene calls are TRBV27 and TRBJ1-1; D may be TRBD1 (6 bases). Germline CDR1 reads MNHEY; CDR2 reads SMNVEV (reference sequence). CDR3 length equals 14 residues. The V and J ends lost 8 bases and 1 base respectively, with 14 bases between them. CDR3 coding DNA: TGTGCCAGCCAAATCCTAGGGGGGAACACTGAAGCTTTCTTT. It yields the protein CASQILGGNTEAFF.

CDR3 sequence reads: CSARLIGEQYF. CDR3 coding DNA: TGCAGTGCTAGATTAATAGGCGAGCAGTACTTC. This rearrangement joins TRBV20-1 to TRBJ2-7; D gene ambiguous. The germline gives CDR1 DFQATT, CDR2 SNEGSKA (reference sequence). The CDR3 covers 11 residues. Trimming removed 2 bases from V and 6 bases from J, with 8 bases in between.

Turning to this clone: The same CDR3 is also encoded by other DNA sequences in this sample. The chain joins TRBV28 to TRBJ2-7; 7 bases match TRBD1. The CDR3 totals 14 residues. Germline CDR1 reads MDHEN; CDR2 reads SYDVKM. The V segment lost 2 bases and the J segment 3 bases; nucleotides outside the gene matches: 4. This CDR3 reads CASSLTGASYEQYF. CDR3 bases: TGTGCCAGCAGTTTAACAGGGGCAAGCTACGAGCAGTACTTC.

The chain recombines TRBV27 with TRBJ2-2; no definite D call. The V and J ends lost 2 bases and 7 bases respectively, with 11 bases between them. CDR1 and CDR2 (germline): MNHEY, SMNVEV (reference sequence). The length of the CDR3 is 14 residues. CDR3 coding DNA: TGTGCCAGCAGTTTAAGACTGTTGGACGGGGAGCTGTTTTTT. It yields the protein CASSLRLLDGELFF.

This clone appeared a single time. V usage is TRBV5-6 and J usage is TRBJ2-1; TRBD2 matches at 7 bases. The CDR3 covers 16 residues. J was trimmed by 3 bases and V by 0 bases; bases with no gene match: 6. Germline V lookup: CDR1 SGHDT, CDR2 YYEEEE. CDR3 region: CASSLGSSSGYNEQFF. CDR3 coding DNA: TGTGCCAGCAGCTTGGGGTCGTCTAGCGGCTACAATGAGCAGTTCTTC. The entire variable domain, with the rest obtained from reference TRBV5-6 and TRBJ2-1, is as follows: DAGVTQSPTHLIKTRGQQVTLRCSPKSGHDTVSWYQQALGQGPQFIFQYYEEEERQRGNFPDRFSGHQFPNYSSELNVNALLLGDSALYLCASSLGSSSGYNEQFFGPGTRLTVL.

This clone turned up a few times. The chain recombines TRBV27 with TRBJ2-1; 7 nucleotides align to TRBD2. Germline V gives CDR1 MNHEY, CDR2 SMNVEV (reference sequence). This CDR3 is 13 amino acids long. V lost 3 bases, J lost 9 bases, and 5 bases stayed unmatched. DNA for the CDR3: TGTGCCAGCAGTTTGATAGCTAGCGGTGAGCAGTTCTTC. Translated, it gives CASSLIASGEQFF.